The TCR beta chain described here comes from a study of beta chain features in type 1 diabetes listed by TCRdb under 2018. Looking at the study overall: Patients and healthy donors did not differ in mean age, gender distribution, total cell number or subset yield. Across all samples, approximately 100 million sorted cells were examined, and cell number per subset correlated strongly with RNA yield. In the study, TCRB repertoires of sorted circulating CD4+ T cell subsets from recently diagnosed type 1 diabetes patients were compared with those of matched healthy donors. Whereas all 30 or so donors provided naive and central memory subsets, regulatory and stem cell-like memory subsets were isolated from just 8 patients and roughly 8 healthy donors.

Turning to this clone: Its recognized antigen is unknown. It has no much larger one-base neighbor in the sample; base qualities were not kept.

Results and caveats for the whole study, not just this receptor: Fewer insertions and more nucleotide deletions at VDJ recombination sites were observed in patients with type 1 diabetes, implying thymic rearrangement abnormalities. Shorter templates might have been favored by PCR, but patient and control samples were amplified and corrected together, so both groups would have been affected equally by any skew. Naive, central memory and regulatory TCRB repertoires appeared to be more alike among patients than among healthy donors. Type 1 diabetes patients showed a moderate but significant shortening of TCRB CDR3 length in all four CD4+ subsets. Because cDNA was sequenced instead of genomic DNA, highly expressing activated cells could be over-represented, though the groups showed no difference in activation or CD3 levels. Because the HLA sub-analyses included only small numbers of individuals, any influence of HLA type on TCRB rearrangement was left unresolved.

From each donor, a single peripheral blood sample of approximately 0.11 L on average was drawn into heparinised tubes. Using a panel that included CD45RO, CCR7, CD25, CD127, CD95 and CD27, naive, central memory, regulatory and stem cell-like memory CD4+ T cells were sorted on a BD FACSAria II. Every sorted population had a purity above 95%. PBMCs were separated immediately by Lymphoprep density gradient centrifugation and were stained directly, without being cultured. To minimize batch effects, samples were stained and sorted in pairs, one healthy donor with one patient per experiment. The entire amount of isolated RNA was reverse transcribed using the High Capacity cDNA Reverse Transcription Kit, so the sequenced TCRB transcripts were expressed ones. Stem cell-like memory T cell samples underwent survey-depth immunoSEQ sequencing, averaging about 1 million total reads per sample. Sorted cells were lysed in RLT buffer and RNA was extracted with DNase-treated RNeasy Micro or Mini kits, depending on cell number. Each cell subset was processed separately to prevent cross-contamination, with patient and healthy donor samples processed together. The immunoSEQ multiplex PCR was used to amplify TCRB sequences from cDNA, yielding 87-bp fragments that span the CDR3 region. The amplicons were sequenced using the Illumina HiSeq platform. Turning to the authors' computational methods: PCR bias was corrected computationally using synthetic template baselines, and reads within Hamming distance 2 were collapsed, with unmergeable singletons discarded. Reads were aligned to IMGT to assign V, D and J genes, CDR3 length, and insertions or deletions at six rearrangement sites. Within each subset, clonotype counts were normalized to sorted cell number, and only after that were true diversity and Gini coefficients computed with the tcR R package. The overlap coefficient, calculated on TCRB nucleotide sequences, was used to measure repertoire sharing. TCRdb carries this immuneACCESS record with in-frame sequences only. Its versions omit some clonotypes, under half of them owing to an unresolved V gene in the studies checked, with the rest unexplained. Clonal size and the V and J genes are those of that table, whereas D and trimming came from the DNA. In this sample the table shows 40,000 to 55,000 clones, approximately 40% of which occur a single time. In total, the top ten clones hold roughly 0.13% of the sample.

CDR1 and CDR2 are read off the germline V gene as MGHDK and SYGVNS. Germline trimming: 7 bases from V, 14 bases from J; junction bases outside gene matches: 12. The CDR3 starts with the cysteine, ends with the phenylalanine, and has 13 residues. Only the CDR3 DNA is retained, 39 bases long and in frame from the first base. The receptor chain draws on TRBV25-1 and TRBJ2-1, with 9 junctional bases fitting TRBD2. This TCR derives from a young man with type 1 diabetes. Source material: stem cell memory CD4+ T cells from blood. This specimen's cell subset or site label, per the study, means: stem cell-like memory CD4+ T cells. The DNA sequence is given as TGTGCCAGCACCTCGGTTCTGGCGGGAGGGAAGTTCTTC. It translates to CASTSVLAGGKFF. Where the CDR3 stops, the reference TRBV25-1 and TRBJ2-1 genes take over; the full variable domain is EADIYQTPRYLVIGTGKKITLECSQTMGHDKMYWYQQDPGMELHLIHYSYGVNSTEKGDLSSESTVSRIRTEHFPLTLESARPSHTSQYLCASTSVLAGGKFFGPGTRLTVL.